Following are 6 T cell receptor beta chains from one sample sequenced in a study of T cells after yellow fever vaccination. TCRdb itself ran the 5' RACE reads through MiXCR, one entry per CDR3 protein. The repertoire holds more than 300,000 distinct CDR3 sequences, with approximately 12% as singletons. The sample here was CD4+ T cells sorted from PBMCs, taken 45 days after the yellow fever booster vaccination. The receptors stem from a man in his late teens or twenties who received the YFV17D yellow fever vaccine.

This sequence joins TRBV4-3 and TRBJ1-4; 10 nucleotides line up with TRBD1. V shed 3 bases and J 4 bases; nucleotides not matched to a gene: 2. CDR1 and CDR2 from the germline V gene are LGHNA and YSLEER. The CDR3 is 15 residues long. The CDR3 DNA follows: TGCGCCAGCAGCCAGGGGACAGGGGTTAATGAAAAACTGTTTTTT. Protein: CASSQGTGVNEKLFF.

In its sample, this clonotype was seen a few times. This chain uses TRBV7-6 with TRBJ2-5; weak D call: TRBD2 (6 bases). The CDR3 covers 14 residues. Germline V gene lookup returns CDR1 SGHVS and CDR2 FNYEAQ. Trimming left V 3 bases short and J 5 bases short, with 13 bases between. The CDR3 coding sequence is TGTGCCAGCAGCTTTGTGCGGGGCGGGGAGACCCAGTACTTC. Its translation is CASSFVRGGETQYF. Using reference TRBV7-6 and TRBJ2-5 for the parts outside the CDR3, the full variable domain is GAGVSQSPRYKVTKRGQDVALRCDPISGHVSLYWYRQALGQGPEFLTYFNYEAQQDKSGLPNDRFSAERPEGSISTLTIQRTEQRDSAMYRCASSFVRGGETQYFGPGTRLLVL.

This clonotype was counted between two and nine times. The chain uses TRBV19 and TRBJ2-3; D gene unclear. The CDR3 extends over 13 amino acids. V gave up 3 bases and J gave up 5 bases, with 9 bases separating them. Germline CDR1 reads LNHDA; CDR2 reads SQIVND (reference sequence). The CDR3 nucleotides read TGTGCCAGTAGTATGTCTCCCGGAGATACGCAGTATTTT. Its translation is CASSMSPGDTQYF.

The CDR3 sequence: CASSLNGPTDTQYF. In nucleotides, the CDR3 is TGTGCCAGCAGCTTAAACGGACCCACAGATACGCAGTATTTT. The rearrangement joins TRBV7-3 to TRBJ2-3; D remains unclear. Looked up from germline, CDR1 is SGHTA and CDR2 is FQGTGA. The CDR3 runs to 14 residues. With 1 base removed from V and 2 bases from J, the gap between germline ends came to 7 bases.

This chain links TRBV12-3 or TRBV12-4 with TRBJ2-1; 9 bases align to TRBD1. The length of the CDR3 is 16 residues. Trimming cost V 6 bases and J 6 bases; bases outside gene matches: 12. The DNA of the CDR3 is TGTGCCAGCAGACGAGGACAGGGGATACCCCTCAATGAGCAGTTCTTC. It encodes CASRRGQGIPLNEQFF.

This clonotype was counted at least ten times. The chain recombines TRBV7-9 with TRBJ1-4; tentative D call: TRBD1 (5 bases). V lost 0 bases to trimming and J lost 14 bases, with 13 bases between them. Germline values: CDR1 SEHNR, CDR2 FQNEAQ (reference sequence). CDR3 length equals 13 residues. The CDR3 nucleotides are TGTGCCAGCAGCTTAGCCGGGACCATAAACCTGTTTTTT. Translated, it gives CASSLAGTINLFF.